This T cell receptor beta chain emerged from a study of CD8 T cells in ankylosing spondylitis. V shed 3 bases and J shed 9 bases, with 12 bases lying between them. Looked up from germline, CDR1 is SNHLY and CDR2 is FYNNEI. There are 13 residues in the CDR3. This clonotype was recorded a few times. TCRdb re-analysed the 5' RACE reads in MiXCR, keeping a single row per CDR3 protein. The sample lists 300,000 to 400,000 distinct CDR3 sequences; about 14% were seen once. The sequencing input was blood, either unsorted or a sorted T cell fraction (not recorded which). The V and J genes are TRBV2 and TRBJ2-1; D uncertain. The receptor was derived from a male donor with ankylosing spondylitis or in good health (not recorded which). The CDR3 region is CASSDRWVGEQFF. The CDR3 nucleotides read TGTGCCAGCAGTGACAGGTGGGTCGGTGAGCAGTTCTTC.